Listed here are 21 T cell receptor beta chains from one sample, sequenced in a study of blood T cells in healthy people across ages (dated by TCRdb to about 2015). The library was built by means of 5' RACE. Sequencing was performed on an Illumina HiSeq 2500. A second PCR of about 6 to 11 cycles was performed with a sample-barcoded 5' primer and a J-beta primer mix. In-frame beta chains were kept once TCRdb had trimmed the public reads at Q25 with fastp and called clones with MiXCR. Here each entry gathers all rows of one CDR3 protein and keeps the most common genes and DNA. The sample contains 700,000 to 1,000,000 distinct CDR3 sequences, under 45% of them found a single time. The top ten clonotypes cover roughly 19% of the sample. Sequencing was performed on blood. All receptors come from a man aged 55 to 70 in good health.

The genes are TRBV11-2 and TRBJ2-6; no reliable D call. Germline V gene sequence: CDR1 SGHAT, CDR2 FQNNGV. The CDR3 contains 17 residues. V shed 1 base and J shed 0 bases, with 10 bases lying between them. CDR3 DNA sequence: TGTGCCAGCAGCTTAGCCGGCAGCGTCTCTGGGGCCAACGTCCTGACTTTC. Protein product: CASSLAGSVSGANVLTF.

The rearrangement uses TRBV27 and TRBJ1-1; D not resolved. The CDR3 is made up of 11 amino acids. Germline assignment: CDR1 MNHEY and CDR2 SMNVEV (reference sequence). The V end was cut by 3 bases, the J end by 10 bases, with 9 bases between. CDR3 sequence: CASSFKARAFF. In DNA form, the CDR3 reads TGTGCCAGCAGTTTTAAGGCCAGAGCTTTCTTT.

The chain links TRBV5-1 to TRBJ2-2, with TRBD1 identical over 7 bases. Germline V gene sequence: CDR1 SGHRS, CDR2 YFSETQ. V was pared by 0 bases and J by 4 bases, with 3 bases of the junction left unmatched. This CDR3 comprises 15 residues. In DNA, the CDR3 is TGCGCCAGCAGCTTGGCCGGGACAGCCACCGGGGAGCTGTTTTTT. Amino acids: CASSLAGTATGELFF.

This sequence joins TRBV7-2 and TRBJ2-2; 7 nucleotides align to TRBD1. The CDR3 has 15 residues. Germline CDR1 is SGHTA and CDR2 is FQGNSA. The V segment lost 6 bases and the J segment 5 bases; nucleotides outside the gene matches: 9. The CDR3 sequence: CASRGDRAITGELFF. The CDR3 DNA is TGTGCCAGCAGGGGGGACAGAGCAATTACCGGGGAGCTGTTTTTT. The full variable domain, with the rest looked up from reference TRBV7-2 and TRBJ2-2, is GAGVSQSPSNKVTEKGKDVELRCDPISGHTALYWYRQSLGQGLEFLIYFQGNSAPDKSGLPSDRFSAERTGGSVSTLTIQRTQQEDSAVYLCASRGDRAITGELFFGEGSRLTVL.

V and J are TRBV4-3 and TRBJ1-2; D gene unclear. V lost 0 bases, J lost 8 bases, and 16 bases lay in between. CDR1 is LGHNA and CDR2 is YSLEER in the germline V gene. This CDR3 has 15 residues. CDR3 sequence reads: CASSQDRPRAIGYTF. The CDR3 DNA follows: TGCGCCAGCAGCCAAGATAGGCCGCGGGCAATCGGCTACACCTTC.

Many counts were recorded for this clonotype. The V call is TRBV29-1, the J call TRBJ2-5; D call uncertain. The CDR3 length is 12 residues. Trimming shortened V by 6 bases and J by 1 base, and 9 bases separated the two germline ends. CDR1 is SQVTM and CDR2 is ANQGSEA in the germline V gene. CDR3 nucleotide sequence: TGCAGCGTATCGTCATCCCAAGAGACCCAGTACTTC. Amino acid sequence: CSVSSSQETQYF.

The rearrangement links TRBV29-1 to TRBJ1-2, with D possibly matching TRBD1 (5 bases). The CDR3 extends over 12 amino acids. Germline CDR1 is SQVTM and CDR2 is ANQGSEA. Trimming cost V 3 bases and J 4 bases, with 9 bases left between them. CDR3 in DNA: TGCAGCGTTGATAGACAGTCCTATGGCTACACCTTC. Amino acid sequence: CSVDRQSYGYTF.

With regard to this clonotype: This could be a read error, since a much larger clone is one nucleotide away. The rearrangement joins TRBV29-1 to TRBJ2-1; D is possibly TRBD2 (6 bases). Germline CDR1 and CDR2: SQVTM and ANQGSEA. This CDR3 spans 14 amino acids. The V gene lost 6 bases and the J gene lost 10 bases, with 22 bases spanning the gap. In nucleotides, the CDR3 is TGCAGCGTGAGCGGGTTGGGCAGAGACTACGAGCAGTTCTTC. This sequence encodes CSVSGLGRDYEQFF.

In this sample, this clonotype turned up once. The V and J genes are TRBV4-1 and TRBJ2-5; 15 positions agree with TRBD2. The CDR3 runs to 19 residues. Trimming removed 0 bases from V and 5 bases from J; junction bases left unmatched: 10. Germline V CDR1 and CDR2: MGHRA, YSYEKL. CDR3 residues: CASSQDPGTSGRPGETQYF. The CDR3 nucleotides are TGCGCCAGCAGCCAAGATCCAGGGACTAGCGGGAGGCCAGGCGAGACCCAGTACTTC.

CDR3: CATSDPGTGNEQFF. CDR3 bases: TGTGCCACCAGTGACCCCGGGACAGGCAATGAGCAGTTCTTC. The chain links TRBV24-1 to TRBJ2-1; 8 nucleotides line up with TRBD1. Germline V lookup: CDR1 KGHDR, CDR2 SFDVKD. V was pared by 4 bases and J by 6 bases, with 4 bases of the junction left unmatched. CDR3 length: 14 residues.

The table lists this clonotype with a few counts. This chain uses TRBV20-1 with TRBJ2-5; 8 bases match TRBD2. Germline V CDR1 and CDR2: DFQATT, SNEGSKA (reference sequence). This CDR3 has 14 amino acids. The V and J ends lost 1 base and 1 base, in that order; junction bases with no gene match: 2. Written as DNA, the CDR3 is TGCAGTGCTAGAGCTGGACTAGCCCAAGAGACCCAGTACTTC. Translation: CSARAGLAQETQYF.

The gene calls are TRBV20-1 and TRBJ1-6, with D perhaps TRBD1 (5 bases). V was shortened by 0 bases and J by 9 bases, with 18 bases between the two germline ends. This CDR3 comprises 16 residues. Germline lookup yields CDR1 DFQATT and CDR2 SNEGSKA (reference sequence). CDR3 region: CSARDGHGTGGSPLHF. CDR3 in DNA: TGCAGTGCTAGAGATGGCCACGGGACCGGCGGTTCACCCCTCCACTTT.

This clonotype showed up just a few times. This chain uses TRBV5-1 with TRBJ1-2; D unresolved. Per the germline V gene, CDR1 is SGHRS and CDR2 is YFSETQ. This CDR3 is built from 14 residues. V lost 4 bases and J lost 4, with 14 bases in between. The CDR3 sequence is CASSLYGLAYGYTF. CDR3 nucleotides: TGCGCCAGCAGCCTCTATGGATTGGCCTATGGCTACACCTTC.

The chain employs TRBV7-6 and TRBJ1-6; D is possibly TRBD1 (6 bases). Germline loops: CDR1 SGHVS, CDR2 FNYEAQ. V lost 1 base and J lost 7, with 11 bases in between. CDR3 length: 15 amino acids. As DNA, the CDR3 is TGTGCCAGCAGCTTAGGTCTCCAGGGGAATTCACCCCTCCACTTT. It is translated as CASSLGLQGNSPLHF.

The CDR3 nucleotides are TGCGCCAGCAGCTTAAGGGAGAACTATGGCTACACCTTC. It codes for CASSLRENYGYTF. This chain links TRBV5-1 with TRBJ1-2; no clear D gene. The germline V gene has CDR1 SGHRS and CDR2 YFSETQ. The CDR3 covers 13 residues. The ends were cut back, 2 bases at V and 2 bases at J, with 7 bases in the middle.

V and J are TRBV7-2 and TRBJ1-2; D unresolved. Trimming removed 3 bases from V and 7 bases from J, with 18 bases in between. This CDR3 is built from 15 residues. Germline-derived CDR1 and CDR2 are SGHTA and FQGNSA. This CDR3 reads CASSLTGPPSGGYTF. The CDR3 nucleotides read TGTGCCAGCAGCTTGACCGGGCCCCCGAGTGGTGGCTACACCTTC.

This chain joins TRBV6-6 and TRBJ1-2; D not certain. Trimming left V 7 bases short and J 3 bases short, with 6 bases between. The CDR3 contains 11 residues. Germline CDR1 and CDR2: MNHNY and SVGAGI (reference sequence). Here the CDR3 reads CASMRDYGYTF. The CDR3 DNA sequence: TGTGCCAGCATGAGGGACTATGGCTACACCTTC.

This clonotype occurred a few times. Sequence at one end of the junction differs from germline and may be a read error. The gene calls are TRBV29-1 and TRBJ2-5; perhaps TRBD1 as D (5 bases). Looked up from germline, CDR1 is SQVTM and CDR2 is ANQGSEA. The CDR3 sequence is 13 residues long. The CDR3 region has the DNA TGCAGCGTGGAAGAACAGGCCACCGGCTCCCAGTACTTC. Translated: CSVEEQATGSQYF.

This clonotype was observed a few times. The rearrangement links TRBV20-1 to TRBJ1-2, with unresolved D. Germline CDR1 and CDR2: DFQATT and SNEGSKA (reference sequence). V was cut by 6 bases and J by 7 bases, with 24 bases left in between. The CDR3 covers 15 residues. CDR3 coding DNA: TGCAGTGCAACGACTGACGACCTCGACGTAGGTGGCTACACCTTC. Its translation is CSATTDDLDVGGYTF.

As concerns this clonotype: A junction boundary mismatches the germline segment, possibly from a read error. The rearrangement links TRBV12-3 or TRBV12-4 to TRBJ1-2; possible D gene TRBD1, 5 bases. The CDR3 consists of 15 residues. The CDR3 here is CASSSGQTDNYGHTF. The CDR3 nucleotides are TGTGCCAGCAGCAGCGGACAAACAGATAACTATGGCCACACCTTC.

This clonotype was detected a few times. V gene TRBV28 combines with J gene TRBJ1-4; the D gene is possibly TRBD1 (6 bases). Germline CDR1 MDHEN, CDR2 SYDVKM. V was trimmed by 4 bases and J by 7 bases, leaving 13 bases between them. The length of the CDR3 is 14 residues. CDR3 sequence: CASSSTGYGEKLFF. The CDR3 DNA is TGTGCCAGCAGTTCCACAGGGTACGGTGAAAAACTGTTTTTT.